Each of the 26 T cell receptor beta chains below was sequenced from the same sample in a study of T cell changes during pregnancy in multiple sclerosis. Repertoires were generated with immunoSEQ multiplex PCR, while TCRdb's copy carries only in-frame clones and drops some. The top ten hold approximately 2% of the sample, which has tens of thousands of clones, 93% seen once. Sequences were derived from peripheral blood, sampled after pregnancy. These receptors all come from a female donor with multiple sclerosis, enrolled in a pregnancy study.

The chain links TRBV19 to TRBJ1-1; D remains unclear. CDR3 length equals 13 residues. Germline CDR1 reads LNHDA; CDR2 reads SQIVND (reference sequence). The ends were cut back, 1 base at V and 0 bases at J, with 3 bases in the middle. As DNA, the CDR3 is TGTGCCAGTAGTATAGCTATGAACACTGAAGCTTTCTTT. This codes for CASSIAMNTEAFF.

The CDR3 region is CASRVVSRHNEQFF. The CDR3 nucleotides read TGTGCCAGTAGGGTAGTTTCCCGCCACAATGAGCAGTTCTTC. This chain connects TRBV19 to TRBJ2-1, with no clear D. The CDR3 extends over 14 amino acids. The V end was cut by 6 bases, the J end by 5 bases, with 14 bases between. Per germline, CDR1 LNHDA and CDR2 SQIVND (reference sequence).

This clone occurred once. The V call is TRBV28, the J call TRBJ1-2; the match to TRBD1 covers 7 bases. Germline V gene sequence: CDR1 MDHEN, CDR2 SYDVKM. The CDR3 consists of 12 residues. After removal of 3 bases from V and 6 bases from J, the junction contained 1 base not matched to a gene. The CDR3, as DNA: TGTGCCAGCAGTTTGACAGGGAATGGCTACACCTTC. This sequence encodes CASSLTGNGYTF.

This chain connects TRBV7-3 to TRBJ2-7, with 7 bases identical to TRBD2. V was pared by 5 bases and J by 2 bases, with 6 bases of the junction left unmatched. CDR1 is SGHTA, CDR2 FQGTGA, per germline. The CDR3 covers 14 residues. CDR3: CASSIAGVPYEQYF. The CDR3 DNA reads TGTGCCAGCAGCATAGCGGGTGTCCCCTACGAGCAGTACTTC.

The chain employs TRBV7-9 and TRBJ1-2; D is ambiguous. The V gene lost 2 bases and the J gene lost 1 base, with 8 bases spanning the gap. Germline loops: CDR1 SEHNR, CDR2 FQNEAQ (reference sequence). This CDR3 region has 14 residues. CDR3 in amino acids: CASSLSSINYGYTF. CDR3 nucleotides: TGTGCCAGCAGCTTAAGCTCAATTAACTATGGCTACACCTTC.

This sequence joins TRBV18 and TRBJ2-7; D possibly corresponds to TRBD1 (6 bases). Trimming removed 4 bases from V and 3 bases from J, with 10 bases in between. Germline V gene data show CDR1 as KGHSH and CDR2 as LQKENI. The CDR3 covers 13 residues. Here the CDR3 reads CASSQQGFYEQYF. CDR3 sequence (DNA): TGTGCCAGCTCACAACAGGGATTCTACGAGCAGTACTTC.

The chain joins TRBV5-4 to TRBJ1-3, with TRBD1 as a possible D gene (5 bases). This CDR3 spans 14 amino acids. CDR1 is SGHNT, CDR2 YYREEE, per germline (reference sequence). With 2 bases removed from V and 4 bases from J, the gap between germline ends came to 10 bases. CDR3 nucleotide sequence: TGTGCCAGCAGCTTCTTAGGGGTGGGAAACACCATATATTTT. Translation gives CASSFLGVGNTIYF. The complete variable domain, with remaining parts taken from reference TRBV5-4 and TRBJ1-3, reads ETGVTQSPTHLIKTRGQQVTLRCSSQSGHNTVSWYQQALGQGPQFIFQYYREEENGRGNFPPRFSGLQFPNYSSELNVNALELDDSALYLCASSFLGVGNTIYFGEGSWLTVV.

The chain links TRBV19 to TRBJ2-1; 8 bases fit TRBD2. V was pared by 8 bases and J by 7 bases, with 13 bases of the junction left unmatched. This CDR3 is 15 amino acids long. The V gene's germline CDR1 is LNHDA and CDR2 SQIVND (reference sequence). The CDR3 DNA reads as TGTGCCAGTTCCTCCGCGGGGGGCTTGGGGAATGAGCAGTTCTTC. Encoded protein: CASSSAGGLGNEQFF.

This chain links TRBV2 with TRBJ1-1, with D perhaps matching TRBD1 (6 bases). V was cut by 8 bases and J by 0 bases, with 13 bases left in between. The CDR3 loop spans 14 amino acids. CDR1 and CDR2 (germline): SNHLY, FYNNEI. The CDR3 reads CASLGGAMNTEAFF. The CDR3 DNA sequence: TGTGCCAGCCTGGGGGGGGCCATGAACACTGAAGCTTTCTTT.

This clone has only one observation. This chain joins TRBV28 and TRBJ1-1; D is undetermined. V was pared by 5 bases and J by 6 bases, with 7 bases between. Germline loops: CDR1 MDHEN, CDR2 SYDVKM. This CDR3 spans 11 amino acids. DNA of the CDR3: TGTGCCAGCAGTACCTACCCTGAAGCTTTCTTT. It codes for CASSTYPEAFF.

CDR3 sequence reads: CASSKRNHRVTDTQYF. The CDR3 DNA follows: TGTGCCAGCAGCAAAAGGAATCACAGGGTCACAGATACGCAGTATTTT. The chain couples TRBV21-1 to TRBJ2-3; the D call TRBD1 from the table was never checked on the DNA. TRBV21-1 is a pseudogene segment. This CDR3 region has 16 residues.

V usage is TRBV11-2 and J usage is TRBJ2-1, with D possibly TRBD2 on 5 matching bases. CDR1 and CDR2 (germline): SGHAT, FQNNGV. The V and J ends lost 5 bases and 8 bases respectively, with 22 bases between them. The CDR3 extends over 16 amino acids. DNA of the CDR3: TGTGCCAGCAGCCCCTTCGGAGGACCCCGCTCTTATGAGCAGTTCTTC. Its translation: CASSPFGGPRSYEQFF.

This clone is a singleton in its sample. The rearrangement joins TRBV27 to TRBJ2-1; D ambiguous. The V and J ends lost 6 bases and 0 bases respectively, with 6 bases between them. The CDR3 consists of 13 residues. In germline, CDR1 is MNHEY, CDR2 SMNVEV (reference sequence). CDR3 bases: TGTGCCAGCAGCTTTAGCTCCTACAATGAGCAGTTCTTC. Protein product: CASSFSSYNEQFF.

The chain recombines TRBV28 with TRBJ2-1; tentatively, D is TRBD2 (7 bases). Looked up from germline, CDR1 is MDHEN and CDR2 is SYDVKM. V was trimmed by 2 bases and J by 3 bases, leaving 17 bases between them. This CDR3 contains 17 residues. CDR3: CASSLLGRGMGYNEQFF. In DNA, the CDR3 is TGTGCCAGCAGTTTACTTGGGAGGGGGATGGGCTACAATGAGCAGTTCTTC.

This rearrangement joins TRBV7-6 to TRBJ2-7, with D tentatively TRBD1 (6 bases). The CDR3 totals 13 residues. Germline V gene sequence: CDR1 SGHVS, CDR2 FNYEAQ. Between the trimmed V and J ends, which lost 5 bases and 7 bases, there was a span of 15 bases. The CDR3: CASSLGHTGEQYF. In DNA, the CDR3 is TGTGCCAGCAGCCTGGGACATACGGGAGAGCAGTACTTC.

This rearrangement joins TRBV5-1 to TRBJ1-2; 8 nucleotides agree with TRBD1. The CDR3 is 19 residues long. Germline CDR1 is SGHRS and CDR2 is YFSETQ. The V segment lost 0 bases and the J segment 0 bases; nucleotides outside the gene matches: 13. The DNA for the CDR3 is TGCGCCAGCAGCTTGGGGGCCCGAGATTGGACAGGGACTAACTATGGCTACACCTTC. Amino acid sequence: CASSLGARDWTGTNYGYTF.

In nucleotides, the CDR3 is TGCAGCGTAGGGGACATCAATCAGCCCCAGCATTTT. Protein sequence: CSVGDINQPQHF. The rearrangement uses TRBV29-1 and TRBJ1-5, with D perhaps matching TRBD1 (6 bases). Per germline, CDR1 SQVTM and CDR2 ANQGSEA. The length of the CDR3 is 12 residues. V was clipped by 6 bases and J by 3 bases, with 9 bases between them.

This clone was found once. The chain has TRBV27 and TRBJ2-7, with 12 bases fitting TRBD2. There are 15 residues in the CDR3. Germline CDR1 MNHEY, CDR2 SMNVEV (reference sequence). The V and J ends lost 6 bases and 5 bases, in that order; junction bases with no gene match: 8. The DNA for the CDR3 is TGTGCCAGCAGGGCCCTAGCGGGAGGGCCCCACGAGCAGTACTTC. It encodes CASRALAGGPHEQYF.

The chain couples TRBV9 to TRBJ2-6; TRBD1 agrees at 11 bases. Trimming removed 0 bases from V and 2 bases from J; junction bases left unmatched: 4. Germline V gives CDR1 SGDLS, CDR2 YYNGEE. The CDR3 runs to 18 residues. CDR3 sequence reads: CASSVVGTGGTGANVLTF. The CDR3 region has the DNA TGTGCCAGCAGCGTAGTGGGGACAGGGGGAACTGGGGCCAACGTCCTGACTTTC.

The rearrangement links TRBV7-9 to TRBJ2-1; a weak D match, TRBD2 (5 bases). The germline V and J ends were trimmed by 3 bases and 9 bases, with 9 bases remaining between them. The CDR3 totals 12 residues. CDR1 is SEHNR, CDR2 FQNEAQ, per germline (reference sequence). The CDR3 region is CASSFFRGEQFF. CDR3 DNA: TGTGCCAGCAGCTTTTTTCGGGGTGAGCAGTTCTTC.

The chain recombines TRBV7-9 with TRBJ1-2, with TRBD1 identical over 7 bases. J was trimmed by 2 bases and V by 4 bases; bases with no gene match: 4. The CDR3 is 14 residues long. Looked up from germline, CDR1 is SEHNR and CDR2 is FQNEAQ (reference sequence). The CDR3 sequence: CASSSRTGNYGYTF. CDR3 coding DNA: TGTGCCAGCAGCTCGCGGACAGGCAACTATGGCTACACCTTC.

The chain recombines TRBV12-5 with TRBJ1-2; D is perhaps TRBD1 (5 bases). CDR1 is LGHNT, CDR2 FRNRAP, per germline. V dropped 4 bases and J dropped 7 bases, with 16 bases sitting between them. The CDR3 is 14 residues long. The CDR3 loop reads CASGSGPTGGGYTF. Written as DNA, the CDR3 is TGTGCTAGTGGTTCCGGGCCAACCGGGGGTGGCTACACCTTC.

In nucleotides, the CDR3 is TGTGCCAGCAGTTATTTGAGGTTTCCCGGGGAGCTGTTTTTT. As protein: CASSYLRFPGELFF. V and J are TRBV6-5 and TRBJ2-2; D is unresolved. The CDR3 consists of 14 residues. CDR1 is MNHEY, CDR2 SVGAGI, per germline. The germline V and J ends were trimmed by 3 bases and 6 bases, with 11 bases remaining between them.

This clone was observed a single time. This chain connects TRBV28 to TRBJ2-7, with 9 bases lining up with TRBD1. Trimming removed 5 bases from V and 4 bases from J; junction bases left unmatched: 12. The CDR3 is 16 residues long. Looked up from germline, CDR1 is MDHEN and CDR2 is SYDVKM. The CDR3 reads CASSPQPGQGFYEQYF. In DNA form, the CDR3 reads TGTGCCAGCAGTCCCCAACCGGGACAGGGTTTTTACGAGCAGTACTTC.

The gene calls are TRBV5-6 and TRBJ1-3; tentatively, D is TRBD1 (5 bases). CDR1 is SGHDT and CDR2 is YYEEEE in the germline V gene. Trimming shortened V by 3 bases and J by 11 bases, and 12 bases separated the two germline ends. The CDR3 has 12 amino acids. In DNA form, the CDR3 reads TGTGCCAGCAGCTGGGGCCAAGGGGCCATATATTTT. Protein sequence: CASSWGQGAIYF.

This chain connects TRBV2 to TRBJ2-5, with 9 bases aligning to TRBD1. Germline CDR1 reads SNHLY; CDR2 reads FYNNEI. CDR3 length equals 16 residues. Unmatched junction bases numbered 12, after V lost 5 bases and J lost 5 bases. The CDR3 DNA sequence: TGTGCCAGCAGTAAAGGGACAGGGTCTAGGGGGGAGACCCAGTACTTC. Residues: CASSKGTGSRGETQYF. The full variable domain, rest sourced from reference TRBV2 and TRBJ2-5, is EPEVTQTPSHQVTQMGQEVILRCVPISNHLYFYWYRQILGQKVEFLVSFYNNEISEKSEIFDDQFSVERPDGSNFTLKIRSTKLEDSAMYFCASSKGTGSRGETQYFGPGTRLLVL.